This T cell receptor beta chain was obtained from a study of T cell repertoires in cytomegalovirus infection. CDR3 length: 13 amino acids. V lost 2 bases, J lost 2 bases, and 6 bases lay in between. In germline, CDR1 is SGHTS, CDR2 YDEGEE. TCRdb independently ran MiXCR on the reads; one entry per CDR3 protein. Found here are about 260,000 distinct CDR3 sequences, over 8% of them singletons; the top ten hold approximately 15%. This clonotype has ten or more counts. The material sequenced was PBMCs. The clonotype originates from a human donor in good health (CMV status not recorded). Some clones in this sample may be carry-over from other donors' samples. J is TRBJ2-3 and V is TRBV5-8; D ambiguous. The CDR3 DNA reads as TGTGCCAGCAGCTTAGCGAACACAGATACGCAGTATTTT. Its protein product is CASSLANTDTQYF.